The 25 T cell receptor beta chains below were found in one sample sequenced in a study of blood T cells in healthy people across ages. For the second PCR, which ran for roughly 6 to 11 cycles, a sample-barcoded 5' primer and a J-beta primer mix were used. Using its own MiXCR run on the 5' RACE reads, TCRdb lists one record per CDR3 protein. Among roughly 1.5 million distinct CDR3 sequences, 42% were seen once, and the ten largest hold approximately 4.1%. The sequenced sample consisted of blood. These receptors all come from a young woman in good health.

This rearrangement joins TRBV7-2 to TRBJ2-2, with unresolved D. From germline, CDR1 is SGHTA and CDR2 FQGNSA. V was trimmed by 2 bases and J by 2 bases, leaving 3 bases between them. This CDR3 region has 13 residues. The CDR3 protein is CASSLFNTGELFF. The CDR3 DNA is TGTGCCAGCAGCTTATTTAACACCGGGGAGCTGTTTTTT.

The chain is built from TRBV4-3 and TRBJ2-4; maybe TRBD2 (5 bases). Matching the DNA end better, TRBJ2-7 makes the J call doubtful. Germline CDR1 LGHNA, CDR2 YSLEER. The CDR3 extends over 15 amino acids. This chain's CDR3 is CASSQGRAAVYEQYF. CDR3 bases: TGCGCCAGCAGCCAAGGACGAGCGGCGGTCTACGAGCAGTACTTC.

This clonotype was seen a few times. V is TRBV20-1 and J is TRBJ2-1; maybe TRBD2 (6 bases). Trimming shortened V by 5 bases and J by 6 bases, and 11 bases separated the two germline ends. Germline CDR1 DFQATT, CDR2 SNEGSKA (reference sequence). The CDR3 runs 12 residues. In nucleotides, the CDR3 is TGCAGTGCTTCTCCGACTAGCAATGAGCAGTTCTTC. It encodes CSASPTSNEQFF.

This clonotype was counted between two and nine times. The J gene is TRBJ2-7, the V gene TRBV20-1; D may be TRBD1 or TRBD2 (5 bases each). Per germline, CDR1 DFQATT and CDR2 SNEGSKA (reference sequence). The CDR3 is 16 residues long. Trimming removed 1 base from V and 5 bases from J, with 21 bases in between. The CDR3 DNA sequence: TGCAGTGCTAGAGGGGGGTTTGAGACCCAAGCTAACGAGCAGTACTTC. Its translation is CSARGGFETQANEQYF.

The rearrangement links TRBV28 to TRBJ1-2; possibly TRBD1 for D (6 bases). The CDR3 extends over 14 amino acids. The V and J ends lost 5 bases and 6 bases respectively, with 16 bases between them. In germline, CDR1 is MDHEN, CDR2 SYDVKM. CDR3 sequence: CASSRIQGRNGYTF. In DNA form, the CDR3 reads TGTGCCAGCAGTCGAATCCAGGGGCGGAATGGCTACACCTTC.

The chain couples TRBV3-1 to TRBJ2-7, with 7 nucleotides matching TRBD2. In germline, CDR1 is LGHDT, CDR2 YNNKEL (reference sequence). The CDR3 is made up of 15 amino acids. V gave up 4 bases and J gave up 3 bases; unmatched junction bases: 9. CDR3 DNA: TGTGCCAGCAGCCCCCATGGGCGGGAGAACTACGAGCAGTACTTC. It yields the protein CASSPHGRENYEQYF.

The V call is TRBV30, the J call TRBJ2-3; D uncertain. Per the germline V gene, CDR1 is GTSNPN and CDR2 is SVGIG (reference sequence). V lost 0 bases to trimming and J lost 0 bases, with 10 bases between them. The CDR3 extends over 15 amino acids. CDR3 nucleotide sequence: TGTGCCTGGAGTGTTGGGCAGGCTAGCACAGATACGCAGTATTTT. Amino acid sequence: CAWSVGQASTDTQYF.

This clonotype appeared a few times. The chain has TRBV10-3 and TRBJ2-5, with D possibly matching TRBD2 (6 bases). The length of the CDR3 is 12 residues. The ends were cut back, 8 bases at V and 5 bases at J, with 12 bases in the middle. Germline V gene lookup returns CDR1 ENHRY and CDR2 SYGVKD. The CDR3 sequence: CAISKEGETQYF. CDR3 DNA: TGTGCCATCTCCAAGGAGGGGGAGACCCAGTACTTC.

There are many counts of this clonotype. This CDR3 is CSVEPRGNEQFF. The CDR3 region has the DNA TGCAGCGTTGAACCAAGGGGGAATGAGCAGTTCTTC. The chain is built from TRBV29-1 and TRBJ2-1, with D perhaps matching TRBD1 (6 bases). Trimming left V 2 bases short and J 7 bases short, with 9 bases between. The CDR3 is made up of 12 amino acids. Per the germline V gene, CDR1 is SQVTM and CDR2 is ANQGSEA.

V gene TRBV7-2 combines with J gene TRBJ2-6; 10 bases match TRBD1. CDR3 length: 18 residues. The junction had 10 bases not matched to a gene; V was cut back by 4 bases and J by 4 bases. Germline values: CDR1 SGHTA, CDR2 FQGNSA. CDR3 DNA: TGTGCCAGCAGCTCACGTGGGACAGGGGCCTTCGGGGCCAACGTCCTGACTTTC. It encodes CASSSRGTGAFGANVLTF.

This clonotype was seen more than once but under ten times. The CDR3 loop reads CASTNSYGYTF. In nucleotides, the CDR3 is TGTGCCAGCACCAACAGCTATGGCTACACCTTC. V is TRBV6-5 and J is TRBJ1-2; D is unclear. Deletions cut 7 bases from V and 4 bases from J, with 7 bases between. The CDR3 spans 11 residues. From germline, CDR1 is MNHEY and CDR2 SVGAGI.

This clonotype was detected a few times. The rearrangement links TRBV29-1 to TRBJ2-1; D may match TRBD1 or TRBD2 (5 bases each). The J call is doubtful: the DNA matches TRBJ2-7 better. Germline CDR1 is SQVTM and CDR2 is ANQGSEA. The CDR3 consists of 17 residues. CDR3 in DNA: TGCAGCGTTGAAGGGGGGAGAGTGGAAGGGTCCTACAATGAGCAGTACTTC. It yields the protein CSVEGGRVEGSYNEQYF.

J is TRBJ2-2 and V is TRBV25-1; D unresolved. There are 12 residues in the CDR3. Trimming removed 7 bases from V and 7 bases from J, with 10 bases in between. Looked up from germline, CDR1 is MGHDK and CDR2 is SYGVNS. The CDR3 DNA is TGTGCCAGCATCGGACGGGTCGGGGAGCTGTTTTTT. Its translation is CASIGRVGELFF.

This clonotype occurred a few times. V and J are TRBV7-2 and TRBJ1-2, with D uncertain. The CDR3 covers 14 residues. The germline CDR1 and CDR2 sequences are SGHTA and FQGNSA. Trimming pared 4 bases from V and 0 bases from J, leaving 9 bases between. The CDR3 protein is CASSSRVPNYGYTF. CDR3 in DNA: TGTGCCAGCAGCTCCCGGGTCCCTAACTATGGCTACACCTTC.

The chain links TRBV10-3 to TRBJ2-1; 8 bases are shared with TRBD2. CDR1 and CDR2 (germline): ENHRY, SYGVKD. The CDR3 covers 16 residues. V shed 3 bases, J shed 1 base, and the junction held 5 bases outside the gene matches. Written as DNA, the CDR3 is TGTGCCATCAGTGAACCGGGGGGGCGTTCCTACAATGAGCAGTTCTTC. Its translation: CAISEPGGRSYNEQFF.

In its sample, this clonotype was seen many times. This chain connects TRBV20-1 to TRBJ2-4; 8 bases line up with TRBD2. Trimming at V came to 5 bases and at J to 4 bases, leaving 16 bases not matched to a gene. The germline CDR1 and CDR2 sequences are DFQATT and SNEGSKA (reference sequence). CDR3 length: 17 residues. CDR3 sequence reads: CSAFPRGESAPKNIQYF. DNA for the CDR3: TGCAGTGCTTTTCCGCGGGGGGAGTCTGCTCCTAAAAACATTCAGTACTTC.

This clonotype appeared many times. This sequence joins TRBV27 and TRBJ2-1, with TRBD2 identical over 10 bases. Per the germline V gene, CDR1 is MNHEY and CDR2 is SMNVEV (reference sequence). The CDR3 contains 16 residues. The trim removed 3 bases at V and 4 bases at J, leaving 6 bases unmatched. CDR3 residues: CASSLFSGGPYNEQFF. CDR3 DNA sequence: TGTGCCAGCAGTTTGTTTAGCGGGGGGCCTTACAATGAGCAGTTCTTC.

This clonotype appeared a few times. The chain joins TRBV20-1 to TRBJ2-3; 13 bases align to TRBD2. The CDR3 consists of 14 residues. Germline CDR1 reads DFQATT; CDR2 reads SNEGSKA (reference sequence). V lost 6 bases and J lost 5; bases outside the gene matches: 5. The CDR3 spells CSAGLAGAEDTQYF. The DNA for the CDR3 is TGCAGTGCCGGACTAGCGGGAGCAGAAGATACGCAGTATTTT.

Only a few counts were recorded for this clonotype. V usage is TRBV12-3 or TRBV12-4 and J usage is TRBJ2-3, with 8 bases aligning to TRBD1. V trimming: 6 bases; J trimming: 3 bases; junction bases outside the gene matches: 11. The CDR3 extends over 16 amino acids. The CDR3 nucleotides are TGTGCCAGCAGACGTGGAATAACAGGGGGAACAGATACGCAGTATTTT. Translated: CASRRGITGGTDTQYF.

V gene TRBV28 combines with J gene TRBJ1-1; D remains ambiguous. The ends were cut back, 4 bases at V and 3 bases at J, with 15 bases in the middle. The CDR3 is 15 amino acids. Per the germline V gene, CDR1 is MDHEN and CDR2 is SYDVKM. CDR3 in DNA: TGTGCCAGCAGTTCACCCGGCAGTCATCACACTGAAGCTTTCTTT. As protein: CASSSPGSHHTEAFF. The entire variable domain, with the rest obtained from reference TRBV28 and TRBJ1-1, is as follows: DVKVTQSSRYLVKRTGEKVFLECVQDMDHENMFWYRQDPGLGLRLIYFSYDVKMKEKGDIPEGYSVSREKKERFSLILESASTNQTSMYLCASSSPGSHHTEAFFGQGTRLTVV.

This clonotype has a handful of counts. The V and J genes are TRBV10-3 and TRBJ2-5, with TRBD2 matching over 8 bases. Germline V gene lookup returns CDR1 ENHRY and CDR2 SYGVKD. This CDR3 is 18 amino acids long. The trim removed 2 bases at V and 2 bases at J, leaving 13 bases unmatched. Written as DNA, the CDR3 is TGTGCCATCAGTGAGAGGGGTGCTGGCGGGGGGCCTCAAGAGACCCAGTACTTC. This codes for CAISERGAGGGPQETQYF.

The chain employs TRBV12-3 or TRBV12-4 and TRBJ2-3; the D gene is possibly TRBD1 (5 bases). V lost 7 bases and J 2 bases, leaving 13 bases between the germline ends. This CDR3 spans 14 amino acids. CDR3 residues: CASTIRGFTDTQYF. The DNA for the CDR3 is TGTGCCAGCACCATAAGGGGATTCACAGATACGCAGTATTTT.

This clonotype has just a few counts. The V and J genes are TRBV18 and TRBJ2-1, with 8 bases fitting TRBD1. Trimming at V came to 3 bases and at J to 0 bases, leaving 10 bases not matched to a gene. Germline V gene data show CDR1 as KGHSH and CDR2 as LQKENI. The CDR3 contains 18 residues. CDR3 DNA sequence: TGTGCCAGCTCACCGTGGACAGGGCCCCCCGGCTCCTACAATGAGCAGTTCTTC. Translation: CASSPWTGPPGSYNEQFF.

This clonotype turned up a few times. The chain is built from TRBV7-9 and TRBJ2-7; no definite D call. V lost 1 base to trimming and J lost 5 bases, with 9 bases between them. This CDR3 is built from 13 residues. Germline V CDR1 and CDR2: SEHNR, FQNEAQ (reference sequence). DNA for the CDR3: TGTGCCAGCAGCTTAGGGGCTCGGAACGAGCAGTACTTC. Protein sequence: CASSLGARNEQYF.

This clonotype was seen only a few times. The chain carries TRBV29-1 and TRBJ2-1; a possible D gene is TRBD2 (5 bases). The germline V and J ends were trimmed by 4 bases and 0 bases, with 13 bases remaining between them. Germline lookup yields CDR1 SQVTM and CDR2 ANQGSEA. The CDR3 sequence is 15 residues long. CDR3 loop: CSVGADRSSYNEQFF. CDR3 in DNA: TGCAGCGTTGGAGCGGACCGGAGCTCCTACAATGAGCAGTTCTTC.